The 30 T cell receptor beta chains in this list originate from one sample, sequenced in a study of vaccination effects on CD4 cells after COVID-19. Repertoires were generated with immunoSEQ multiplex PCR, while TCRdb's copy carries only in-frame clones and drops some. The data show about 45,000 clones, 74% seen once. Between days 9 and 11 of culture, CD4+ T cells were separated out. Antigens for these TCRs are unknown. The sample consisted of CD4+ T cells from PBMCs cultured without peptide, taken before COVID-19 vaccination. The receptors here all came from a human donor who had a prior SARS-CoV-2 infection.

V gene TRBV19 combines with J gene TRBJ2-2; possible D gene TRBD1, 6 bases. Per germline, CDR1 LNHDA and CDR2 SQIVND (reference sequence). V lost 5 bases and J 6 bases, leaving 19 bases between the germline ends. The CDR3 has 16 residues. As DNA, the CDR3 is TGTGCCAGTAGTGGTGCAGGTCGCGAGGGGGCCGGGGAGCTGTTTTTT. Translating gives CASSGAGREGAGELFF. Complete variable domain (other parts from reference TRBV19 and TRBJ2-2): DGGITQSPKYLFRKEGQNVTLSCEQNLNHDAMYWYRQDPGQGLRLIYYSQIVNDFQKGDIAEGYSVSREKKESFPLTVTSAQKNPTAFYLCASSGAGREGAGELFFGEGSRLTVL.

The chain carries TRBV27 and TRBJ2-7, with a possible D match to TRBD2 (6 bases). This CDR3 has 18 residues. Germline lookup yields CDR1 MNHEY and CDR2 SMNVEV (reference sequence). Deletions cut 0 bases from V and 2 bases from J, with 20 bases between. CDR3 sequence reads: CASSLSGLEAGLTYEQYF. The DNA for the CDR3 is TGTGCCAGCAGTTTATCTGGGCTAGAAGCGGGCCTTACCTACGAGCAGTACTTC.

This clone was seen ten or more times. The chain is built from TRBV30 and TRBJ1-1; no clear D gene. V gave up 3 bases and J gave up 6 bases, with 14 bases separating them. Germline-derived CDR1 and CDR2 are GTSNPN and SVGIG (reference sequence). The CDR3 sequence is 13 residues long. The CDR3 DNA sequence: TGTGCCTGGAGAATTCCTCTTCCCGCTGAAGCTTTCTTT. Translating gives CAWRIPLPAEAFF.

The chain combines TRBV10-3 with TRBJ2-1, with a possible D match to TRBD2 (6 bases). The length of the CDR3 is 15 residues. V was trimmed by 3 bases and J by 5 bases, leaving 14 bases between them. Germline lookup yields CDR1 ENHRY and CDR2 SYGVKD. The CDR3 protein is CAISDRDWKDNEQFF. The CDR3 region has the DNA TGTGCCATCAGTGACCGGGACTGGAAAGACAATGAGCAGTTCTTC.

This chain links TRBV6-5 with TRBJ1-1, with D perhaps TRBD1 (6 bases). This CDR3 region has 12 residues. Trimming left V 7 bases short and J 6 bases short, with 12 bases between. Per germline, CDR1 MNHEY and CDR2 SVGAGI. CDR3 in amino acids: CASTTEGAEAFF. CDR3 nucleotide sequence: TGTGCCAGCACCACCGAGGGGGCTGAAGCTTTCTTT.

Comments on this clone: Compared with germline, one end of the junction differs, possibly owing to a read error. This chain uses TRBV27 with TRBJ2-3; 8 nucleotides line up with TRBD1. The CDR3 spans 12 residues. The germline V gene encodes CDR1 MNHEY and CDR2 SMNVEV (reference sequence). CDR3 amino acids: CASSLYQGALNF. CDR3 bases: TGTGCCAGCAGTTTATATCAGGGGGCGCTGAATTTT.

V is TRBV7-2 and J is TRBJ2-5; D not resolved. Trimming stripped 3 bases from V and 5 bases from J, with 13 bases between. CDR3 length equals 14 residues. Germline-derived CDR1 and CDR2 are SGHTA and FQGNSA. The CDR3 reads CASSFSWAGETQYF. CDR3 DNA: TGTGCCAGCAGCTTTTCCTGGGCCGGGGAGACCCAGTACTTC.

J is TRBJ2-2 and V is TRBV5-1; possible D gene TRBD2, 6 bases. Trimming pared 1 base from V and 0 bases from J, leaving 7 bases between. CDR1 and CDR2 (germline): SGHRS, YFSETQ. The CDR3 is made up of 15 amino acids. The CDR3 DNA is TGCGCCAGCAGCTTGTCGGGGGCGAACACCGGGGAGCTGTTTTTT. Amino acid sequence: CASSLSGANTGELFF.

This clone has more than one count but fewer than ten. This sequence joins TRBV9 and TRBJ2-7; 8 positions agree with TRBD2. The CDR3 sequence is 14 residues long. J was trimmed by 2 bases and V by 0 bases; bases with no gene match: 1. CDR1 and CDR2 (germline): SGDLS, YYNGEE. This chain's CDR3 is CASSVGGGTYEQYF. The CDR3 nucleotides read TGTGCCAGCAGCGTAGGCGGGGGGACCTACGAGCAGTACTTC.

The gene calls are TRBV5-1 and TRBJ2-5; 8 bases line up with TRBD1. Germline-derived CDR1 and CDR2 are SGHRS and YFSETQ. This CDR3 contains 13 residues. Unmatched junction bases numbered 11, after V lost 3 bases and J lost 13 bases. In DNA, the CDR3 is TGCGCCAGCAGCTCGTCCCGGGACAGGACCGGGTACTTC. This encodes CASSSSRDRTGYF.

The rearrangement links TRBV11-3 to TRBJ1-1, with 12 bases identical to TRBD1. V was pared by 3 bases and J by 3 bases, with 8 bases of the junction left unmatched. Germline loops: CDR1 SGHNT, CDR2 YENEEA. There are 17 residues in the CDR3. The CDR3 sequence: CASSLGDRGLEDTEAFF. The CDR3 DNA reads as TGTGCCAGCAGCTTGGGGGACAGGGGGCTGGAGGACACTGAAGCTTTCTTT.

In its sample, this clone was seen a few times. The rearrangement links TRBV10-1 to TRBJ2-2, with D hard to call. Germline CDR1 and CDR2: WNHNN and SYGVQD (reference sequence). This CDR3 is built from 16 residues. V was pared by 3 bases and J by 5 bases, with 16 bases between. CDR3 amino acids: CASSDWSVGTTGELFF. The CDR3 nucleotides are TGCGCCAGCAGTGATTGGTCCGTCGGAACAACCGGGGAGCTGTTTTTT.

V and J are TRBV29-1 and TRBJ2-4, with D perhaps TRBD2 (6 bases). The V gene lost 8 bases and the J gene lost 4 bases, with 27 bases spanning the gap. Germline loops: CDR1 SQVTM, CDR2 ANQGSEA. This CDR3 comprises 17 residues. The CDR3 DNA reads as TGCAGCCACCCGTTAGCGGAGATGATCGTCAGTAAAAACATTCAGTACTTC. This sequence encodes CSHPLAEMIVSKNIQYF.

The chain combines TRBV10-2 with TRBJ2-1; D is undetermined. V lost 4 bases, J lost 0 bases, and 7 bases lay in between. The CDR3 extends over 14 amino acids. Germline V gives CDR1 WSHSY, CDR2 SAAADI. CDR3 residues: CASSVASSYNEQFF. In nucleotides, the CDR3 is TGCGCCAGCAGTGTTGCGAGCTCCTACAATGAGCAGTTCTTC.

Only a few counts were recorded for this clone. CDR3 sequence: CASSFAGTMTGELFF. Written as DNA, the CDR3 is TGTGCCAGCAGCTTTGCCGGGACAATGACCGGGGAGCTGTTTTTT. V gene TRBV11-3 combines with J gene TRBJ2-2; D may be TRBD1 (6 bases). V was shortened by 3 bases and J by 5 bases, with 13 bases between the two germline ends. The CDR3 is 15 amino acids. Per germline, CDR1 SGHNT and CDR2 YENEEA.

V usage is TRBV7-8 and J usage is TRBJ1-5; D gene unclear. There are 13 residues in the CDR3. Germline CDR1 is SGHVS and CDR2 is FQNEAQ. Trimming removed 1 base at V and 3 bases at J, with 4 bases between. The CDR3 protein is CASSLVNNQPQHF. CDR3 DNA: TGTGCCAGCAGCTTAGTTAACAATCAGCCCCAGCATTTT. The full variable domain, rest sourced from reference TRBV7-8 and TRBJ1-5, is GAGVSQSPRYKVAKRGQDVALRCDPISGHVSLFWYQQALGQGPEFLTYFQNEAQLDKSGLPSDRFFAERPEGSVSTLKIQRTQQEDSAVYLCASSLVNNQPQHFGDGTRLSIL.

This clone was counted a single time. V and J are TRBV6-1 and TRBJ2-7; D might be TRBD1 (5 bases). The CDR3 runs 12 residues. V dropped 1 base and J dropped 10 bases, with 11 bases sitting between them. CDR1 and CDR2 (germline): MNHNS, SASEGT. The CDR3 region has the DNA TGTGCCAGCAGTGAAGTGCAGGGCCGCCAGTACTTC. It encodes CASSEVQGRQYF.

The genes are TRBV6-6 and TRBJ2-5, with 7 bases aligning to TRBD2. The germline gives CDR1 MNHNY, CDR2 SVGAGI (reference sequence). The V segment lost 2 bases and the J segment 3 bases; nucleotides outside the gene matches: 3. CDR3 length: 14 residues. CDR3 loop: CASSYRTSEETQYF. CDR3 bases: TGTGCCAGCAGTTACCGCACTAGCGAAGAGACCCAGTACTTC.

This clone was found a few times. V is TRBV4-1 and J is TRBJ2-5; the D gene is possibly TRBD2 (6 bases). The CDR3 totals 15 residues. Germline loops: CDR1 MGHRA, CDR2 YSYEKL. V lost 1 base and J 7 bases, leaving 16 bases between the germline ends. CDR3 sequence: CASSQVGLVYGTQYF. DNA of the CDR3: TGCGCCAGCAGCCAAGTGGGACTGGTGTACGGGACCCAGTACTTC.

The chain has TRBV5-6 and TRBJ2-5; no definite D call. Germline V gene data show CDR1 as SGHDT and CDR2 as YYEEEE. The CDR3 contains 18 residues. The V end was cut by 3 bases, the J end by 2 bases, with 23 bases between. This CDR3 is CASSSNMGLRPRQETQYF. CDR3 bases: TGTGCCAGCAGCTCTAACATGGGCCTTCGACCACGGCAAGAGACCCAGTACTTC.

This chain uses TRBV20-1 with TRBJ2-2; no firm D call. The germline V gene has CDR1 DFQATT and CDR2 SNEGSKA (reference sequence). Trimming removed 5 bases at V and 7 bases at J, with 8 bases between. The CDR3 is 11 residues long. DNA of the CDR3: TGCAGTGCTTTAAGACTCGGGGAGCTGTTTTTT. This translates into CSALRLGELFF.

V is TRBV4-3 and J is TRBJ2-2; maybe TRBD1 (6 bases). The CDR3 is made up of 14 amino acids. V lost 4 bases and J 6 bases, leaving 12 bases between the germline ends. CDR1 LGHNA and CDR2 YSLEER come from the germline V gene. The CDR3 nucleotides are TGCGCCAGCAGCCCCTCGGACAGATCCGGGGAGCTGTTTTTT. Its translation: CASSPSDRSGELFF.

This chain joins TRBV20-1 and TRBJ1-3; possible D gene TRBD1, 5 bases. The CDR3 is 16 amino acids. The germline V and J ends were trimmed by 6 bases and 3 bases, with 21 bases remaining between them. Germline assignment: CDR1 DFQATT and CDR2 SNEGSKA (reference sequence). This CDR3 reads CSASSVPGGGGNTIYF. DNA for the CDR3: TGCAGTGCGAGTAGCGTCCCCGGCGGGGGTGGAAACACCATATATTTT.

A single count supports this clone. The rearrangement links TRBV5-1 to TRBJ2-1; either TRBD1 or TRBD2 may fit D (5 bases each). This CDR3 has 15 residues. With 0 bases removed from V and 7 bases from J, the gap between germline ends came to 14 bases. CDR1 SGHRS and CDR2 YFSETQ come from the germline V gene. CDR3 in DNA: TGCGCCAGCAGCTTGGTAGCAGGGAGTGAGAATGAGCAGTTCTTC. Translated: CASSLVAGSENEQFF.

This clone was seen a few times. This chain connects TRBV29-1 to TRBJ2-7; D might be TRBD2 (5 bases). This CDR3 region has 11 residues. Per germline, CDR1 SQVTM and CDR2 ANQGSEA. The germline V and J ends were trimmed by 4 bases and 4 bases, with 8 bases remaining between them. CDR3 in DNA: TGCAGCGTTGGAGGGCAATACGAGCAGTACTTC. It specifies CSVGGQYEQYF.

The rearrangement uses TRBV9 and TRBJ2-5; possible D gene TRBD2, 5 bases. CDR3 length: 15 residues. V was clipped by 4 bases and J by 9 bases, with 22 bases between them. The V gene's germline CDR1 is SGDLS and CDR2 YYNGEE. In DNA form, the CDR3 reads TGTGCCAGCAGCATCCGGGCCGTCGGTTTCGGGGCCCAGTACTTC. The encoded protein is CASSIRAVGFGAQYF.

Worth noting for this clone: Other nucleotide sequences in the sample specify the same CDR3. For the CDR3, the DNA is TGCGCCAGCAGCTTGGAATATGAGCAGTTCTTC. Its protein is CASSLEYEQFF. This sequence joins TRBV5-1 and TRBJ2-1; no definite D call. Trimming took off 0 bases at V and 8 bases at J, with 3 bases between the two ends. The CDR3 is 11 amino acids. Germline V gene data show CDR1 as SGHRS and CDR2 as YFSETQ.

The chain employs TRBV18 and TRBJ2-1; 9 bases match TRBD2. Per germline, CDR1 KGHSH and CDR2 LQKENI. The CDR3 runs 15 residues. The junction had 2 bases not matched to a gene; V was cut back by 1 base and J by 4 bases. The CDR3 DNA follows: TGTGCCAGCTCACCACTAGCGGGGGAATACAATGAGCAGTTCTTC. Encoded protein: CASSPLAGEYNEQFF.

This chain connects TRBV29-1 to TRBJ2-2; 9 nucleotides line up with TRBD1. The CDR3 covers 12 residues. CDR1 SQVTM and CDR2 ANQGSEA come from the germline V gene. Unmatched junction bases numbered 4, after V lost 7 bases and J lost 7 bases. CDR3 nucleotides: TGCAGCGGTACAGGGGGCGGCGGGGAGCTGTTTTTT. It codes for CSGTGGGGELFF.

This chain connects TRBV7-2 to TRBJ1-2; D is unresolved. CDR1 is SGHTA, CDR2 FQGNSA, per germline. The CDR3 is 12 amino acids. The V end lost 1 base, the J end lost 5 bases, and 5 bases lay between the germline ends. The CDR3 sequence: CASSLGGYGYTF. CDR3 DNA sequence: TGTGCCAGCAGCTTAGGGGGTTATGGCTACACCTTC.